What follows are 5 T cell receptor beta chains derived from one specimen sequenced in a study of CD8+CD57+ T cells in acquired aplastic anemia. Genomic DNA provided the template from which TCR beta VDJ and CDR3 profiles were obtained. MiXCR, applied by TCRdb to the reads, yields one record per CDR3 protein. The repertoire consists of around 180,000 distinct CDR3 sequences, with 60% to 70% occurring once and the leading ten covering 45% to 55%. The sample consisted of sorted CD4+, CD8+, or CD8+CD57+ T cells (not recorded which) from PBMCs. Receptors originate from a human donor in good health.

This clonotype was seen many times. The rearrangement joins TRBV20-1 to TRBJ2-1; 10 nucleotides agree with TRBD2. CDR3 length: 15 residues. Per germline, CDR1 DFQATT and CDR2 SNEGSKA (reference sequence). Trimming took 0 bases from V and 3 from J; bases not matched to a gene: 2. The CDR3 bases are TGCAGTGCTAGAGATCTAGCGGGAGACTACAATGAGCAGTTCTTC. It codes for CSARDLAGDYNEQFF.

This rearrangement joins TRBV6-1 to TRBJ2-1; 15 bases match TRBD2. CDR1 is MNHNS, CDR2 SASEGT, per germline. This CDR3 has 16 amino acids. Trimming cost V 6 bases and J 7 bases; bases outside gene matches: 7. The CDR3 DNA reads TGTGCCAGCAGGACCCCGGGACTAGCGGGAGGTAATGAGCAGTTCTTC. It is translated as CASRTPGLAGGNEQFF.

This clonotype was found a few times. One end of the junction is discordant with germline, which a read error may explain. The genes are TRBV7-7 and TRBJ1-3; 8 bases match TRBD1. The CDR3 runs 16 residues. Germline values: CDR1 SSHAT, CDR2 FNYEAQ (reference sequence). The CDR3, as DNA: TGTGCTAGCAGCTTCACGCAGGGGGCAAGGGGAAACACCATATATTTT. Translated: CASSFTQGARGNTIYF.

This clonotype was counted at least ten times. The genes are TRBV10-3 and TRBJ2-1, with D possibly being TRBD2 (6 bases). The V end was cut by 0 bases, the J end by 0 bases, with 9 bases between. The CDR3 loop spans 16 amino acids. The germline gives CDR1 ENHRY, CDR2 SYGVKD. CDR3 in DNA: TGTGCCATCAGTGAGTCTAGCGGAAGCTCCTACAATGAGCAGTTCTTC. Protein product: CAISESSGSSYNEQFF.

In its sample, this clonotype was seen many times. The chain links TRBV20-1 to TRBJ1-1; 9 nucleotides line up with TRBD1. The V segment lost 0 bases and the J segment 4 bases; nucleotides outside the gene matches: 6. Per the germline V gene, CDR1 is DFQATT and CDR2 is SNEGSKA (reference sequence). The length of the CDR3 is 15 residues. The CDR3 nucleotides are TGCAGTGCTAGAGACTCAGACAGGGGGGGCACTGAAGCTTTCTTT. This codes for CSARDSDRGGTEAFF.